This T cell receptor beta chain was observed in a study of T cells in Graves' hyperthyroidism and ophthalmopathy. This clonotype was picked up many times. Its antigen is currently unknown. General study points: Most clonotypes that expanded in the thyroid above 0.001 also showed up in blood. The model anticipated ophthalmopathy a median approximately 6.7 months pre-onset. Separating ophthalmopathy from stable hyperthyroidism was achieved by a 13 V-J model.

V dropped 3 bases and J dropped 8 bases, with 16 bases sitting between them. CDR1 and CDR2 (germline): SNHLY, FYNNEI. This CDR3 is built from 14 residues. TCR beta CDR3 regions were amplified from RNA transcripts. With the HTBI primer set, the TCR CDR3 went through a first round of RT-PCR. MiXCR, applied by TCRdb to the multiplex PCR reads, yields one record per CDR3 protein. The sample yields 400,000 or so distinct CDR3 sequences, around an eighth seen once. Patients with uncontrolled infections, other autoimmune diseases, pregnancy or lactation were excluded. The receptor was isolated from a man between 50 and 59 years old with Graves' ophthalmopathy. This chain joins TRBV2 and TRBJ1-1, with D maybe TRBD1 (6 bases). The sequenced material came from blood. CDR3 in DNA: TGTGCCAGCAGTGACGCTACAGGGTTGAGAGAAGCTTTCTTT. Protein sequence: CASSDATGLREAFF.